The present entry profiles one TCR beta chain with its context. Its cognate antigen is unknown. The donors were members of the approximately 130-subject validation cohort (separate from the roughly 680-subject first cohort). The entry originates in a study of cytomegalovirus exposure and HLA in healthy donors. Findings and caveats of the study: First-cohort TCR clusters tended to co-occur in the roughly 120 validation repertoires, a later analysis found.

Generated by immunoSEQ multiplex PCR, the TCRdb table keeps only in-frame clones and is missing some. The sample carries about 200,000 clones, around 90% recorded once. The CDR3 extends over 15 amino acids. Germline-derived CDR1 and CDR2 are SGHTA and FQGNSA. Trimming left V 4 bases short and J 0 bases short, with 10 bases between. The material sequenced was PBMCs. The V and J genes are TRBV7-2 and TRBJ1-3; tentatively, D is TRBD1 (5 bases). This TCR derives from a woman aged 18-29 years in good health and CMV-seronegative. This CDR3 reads CASSYPTGSGNTIYF. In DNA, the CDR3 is TGTGCCAGCAGCTACCCTACAGGCTCTGGAAACACCATATATTTT.